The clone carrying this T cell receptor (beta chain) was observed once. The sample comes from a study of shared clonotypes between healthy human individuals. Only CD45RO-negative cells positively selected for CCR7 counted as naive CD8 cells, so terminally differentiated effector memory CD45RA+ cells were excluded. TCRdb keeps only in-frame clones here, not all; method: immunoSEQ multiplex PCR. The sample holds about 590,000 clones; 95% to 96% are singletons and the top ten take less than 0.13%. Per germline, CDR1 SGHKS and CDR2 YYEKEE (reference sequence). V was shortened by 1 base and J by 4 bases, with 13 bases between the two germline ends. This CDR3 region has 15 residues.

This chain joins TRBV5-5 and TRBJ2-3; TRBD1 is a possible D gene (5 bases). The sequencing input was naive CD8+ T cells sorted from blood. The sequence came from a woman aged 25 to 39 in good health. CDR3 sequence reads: CASSLSLQGADTQYF. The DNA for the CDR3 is TGTGCCAGCAGCTTGTCCCTCCAGGGCGCAGATACGCAGTATTTT.